This T cell receptor (beta chain) emerged from a study of blood T cell repertoires in COVID-19. Across the study: Donors in the United States, Italy and Spain gave samples during acute or convalescent COVID-19. Sources were T cells, B-cell-depleted T cells, or PBMCs; the material itself was cDNA or gDNA.

Study processing details: Estimates of nucleated cell counts were drawn from the amplification of reference gene primers. Only in-frame clones appear in the TCRdb table, and some are missing; sequencing was by immunoSEQ multiplex PCR. Clonal size and the V and J genes are those of that table, whereas D and trimming came from the DNA. The sample contains roughly 63,000 clones, about 90% of which appear only once. The V segment lost 6 bases and the J segment 9 bases; nucleotides outside the gene matches: 13. This CDR3 is built from 15 residues. The germline CDR1 and CDR2 sequences are SGDLS and YYNGEE.

The V call is TRBV9, the J call TRBJ2-1, with 9 bases aligning to TRBD2. Source material: peripheral blood. The origin of this receptor is a woman between 45 and 65 years old with active or convalescent COVID-19. CDR3 nucleotide sequence: TGTGCCAGCACGCTGACGGTAGCGGGAGAGGGTGAGCAGTTCTTC. It codes for CASTLTVAGEGEQFF.